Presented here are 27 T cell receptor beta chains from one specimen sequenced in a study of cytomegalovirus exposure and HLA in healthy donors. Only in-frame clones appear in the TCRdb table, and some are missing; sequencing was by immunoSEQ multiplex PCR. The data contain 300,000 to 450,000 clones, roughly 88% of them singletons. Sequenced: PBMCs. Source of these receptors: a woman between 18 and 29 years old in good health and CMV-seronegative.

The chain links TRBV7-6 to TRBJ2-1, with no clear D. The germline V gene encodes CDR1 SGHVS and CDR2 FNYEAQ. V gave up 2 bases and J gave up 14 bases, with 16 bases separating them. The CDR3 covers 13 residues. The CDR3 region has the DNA TGTGCCAGCAGCTTACAGGCGAGTGGTGTGGAGTTCTTC. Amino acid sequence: CASSLQASGVEFF.

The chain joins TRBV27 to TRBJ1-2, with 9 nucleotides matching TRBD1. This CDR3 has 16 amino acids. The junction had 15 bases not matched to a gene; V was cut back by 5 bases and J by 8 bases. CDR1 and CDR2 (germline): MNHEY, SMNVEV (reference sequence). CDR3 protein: CASSTPTRDRVGGYTF. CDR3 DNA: TGTGCCAGCAGTACACCGACCCGGGACAGGGTTGGCGGCTACACCTTC.

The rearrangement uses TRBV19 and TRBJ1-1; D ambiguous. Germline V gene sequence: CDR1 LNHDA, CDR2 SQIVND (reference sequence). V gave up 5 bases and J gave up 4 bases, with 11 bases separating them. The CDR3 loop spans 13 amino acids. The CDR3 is CASSWRVGTEAFF. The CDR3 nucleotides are TGTGCCAGTAGTTGGAGGGTAGGCACTGAAGCTTTCTTT.

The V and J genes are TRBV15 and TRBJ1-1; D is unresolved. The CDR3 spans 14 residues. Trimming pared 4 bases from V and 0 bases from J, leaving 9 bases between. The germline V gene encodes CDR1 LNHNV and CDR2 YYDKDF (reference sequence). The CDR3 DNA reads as TGTGCCACCAGCACCTCTTTCGTGAACACTGAAGCTTTCTTT. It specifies CATSTSFVNTEAFF.

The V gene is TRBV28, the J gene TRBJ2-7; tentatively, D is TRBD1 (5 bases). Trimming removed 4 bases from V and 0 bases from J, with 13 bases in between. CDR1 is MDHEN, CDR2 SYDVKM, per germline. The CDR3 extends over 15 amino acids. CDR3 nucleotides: TGTGCCAGCAGTTCCAGGGTTCCGGGCTCCTACGAGCAGTACTTC. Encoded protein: CASSSRVPGSYEQYF.

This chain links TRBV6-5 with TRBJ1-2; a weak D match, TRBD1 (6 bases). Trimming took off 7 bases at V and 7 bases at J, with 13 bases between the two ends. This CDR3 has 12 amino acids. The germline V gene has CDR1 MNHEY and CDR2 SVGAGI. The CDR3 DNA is TGTGCCAGCACTACAGGGATTGGTGGCTACACCTTC. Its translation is CASTTGIGGYTF.

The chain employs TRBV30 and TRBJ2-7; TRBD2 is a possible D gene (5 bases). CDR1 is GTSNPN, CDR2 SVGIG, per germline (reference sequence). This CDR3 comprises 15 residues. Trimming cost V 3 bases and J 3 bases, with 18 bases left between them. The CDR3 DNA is TGTGCCTGGAGCCCTGGGTTAGGCGGGTACTACGAGCAGTACTTC. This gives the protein CAWSPGLGGYYEQYF.

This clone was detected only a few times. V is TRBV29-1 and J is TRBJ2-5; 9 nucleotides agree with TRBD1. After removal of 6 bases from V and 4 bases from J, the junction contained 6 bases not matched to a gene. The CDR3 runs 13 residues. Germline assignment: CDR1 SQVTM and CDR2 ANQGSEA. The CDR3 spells CSVIQGAGETQYF. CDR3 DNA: TGCAGCGTCATACAGGGGGCAGGAGAGACCCAGTACTTC.

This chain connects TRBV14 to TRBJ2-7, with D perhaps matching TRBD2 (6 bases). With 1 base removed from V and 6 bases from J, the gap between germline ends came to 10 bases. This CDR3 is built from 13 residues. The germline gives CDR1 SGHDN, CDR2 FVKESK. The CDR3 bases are TGTGCCAGCAGCCAAGCTCGGGGGAGCGAGCAGTACTTC. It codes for CASSQARGSEQYF.

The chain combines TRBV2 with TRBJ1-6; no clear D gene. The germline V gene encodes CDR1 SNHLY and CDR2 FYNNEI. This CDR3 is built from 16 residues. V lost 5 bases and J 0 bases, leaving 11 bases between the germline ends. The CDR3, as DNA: TGTGCCAGCAGTCGCCATCTCAGCTCCTATAATTCACCCCTCCACTTT. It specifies CASSRHLSSYNSPLHF.

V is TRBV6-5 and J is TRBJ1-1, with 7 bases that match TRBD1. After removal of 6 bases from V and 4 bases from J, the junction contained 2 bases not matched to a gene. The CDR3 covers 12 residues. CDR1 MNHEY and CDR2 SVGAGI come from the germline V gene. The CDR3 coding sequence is TGTGCCAGCAGCGGACAGGCCACTGAAGCTTTCTTT. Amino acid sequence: CASSGQATEAFF.

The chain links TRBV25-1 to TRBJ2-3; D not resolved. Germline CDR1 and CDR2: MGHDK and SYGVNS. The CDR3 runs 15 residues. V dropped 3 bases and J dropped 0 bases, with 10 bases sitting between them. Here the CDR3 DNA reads TGTGCCAGCAGTGAGTCAGCGTCTAGCACAGATACGCAGTATTTT. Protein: CASSESASSTDTQYF.

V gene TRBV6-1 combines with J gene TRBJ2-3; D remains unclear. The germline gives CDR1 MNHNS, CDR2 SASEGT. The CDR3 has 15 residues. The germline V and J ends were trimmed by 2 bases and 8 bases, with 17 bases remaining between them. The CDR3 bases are TGTGCCAGCAGTGAACGTGGCGGAGCTCCCGCTACGCAGTATTTT. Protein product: CASSERGGAPATQYF.

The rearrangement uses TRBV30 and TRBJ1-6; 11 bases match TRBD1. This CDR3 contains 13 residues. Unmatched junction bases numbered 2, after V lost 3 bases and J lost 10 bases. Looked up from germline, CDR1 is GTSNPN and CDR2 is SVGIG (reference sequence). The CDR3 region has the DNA TGTGCCTGGAGACGGACAGGGGGCTCACCCCTCCACTTT. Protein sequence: CAWRRTGGSPLHF. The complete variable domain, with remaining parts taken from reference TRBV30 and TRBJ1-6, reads SQTIHQWPATLVQPVGSPLSLECTVEGTSNPNLYWYRQAAGRGLQLLFYSVGIGQISSEVPQNLSASRPQDRQFILSSKKLLLSDSGFYLCAWRRTGGSPLHFGNGTRLTVT.

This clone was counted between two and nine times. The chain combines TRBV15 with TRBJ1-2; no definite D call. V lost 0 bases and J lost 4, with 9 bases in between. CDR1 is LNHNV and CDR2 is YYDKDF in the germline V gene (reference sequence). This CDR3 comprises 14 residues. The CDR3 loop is CATSRDREGYGYTF. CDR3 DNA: TGTGCCACCAGCAGAGATCGGGAGGGCTATGGCTACACCTTC.

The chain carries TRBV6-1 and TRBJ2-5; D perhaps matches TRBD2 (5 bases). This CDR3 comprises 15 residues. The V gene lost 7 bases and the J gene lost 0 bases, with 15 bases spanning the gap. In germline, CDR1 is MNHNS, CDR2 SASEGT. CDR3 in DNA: TGTGCCAGCACCACTCTCGGGGTTCACCAAGAGACCCAGTACTTC. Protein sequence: CASTTLGVHQETQYF.

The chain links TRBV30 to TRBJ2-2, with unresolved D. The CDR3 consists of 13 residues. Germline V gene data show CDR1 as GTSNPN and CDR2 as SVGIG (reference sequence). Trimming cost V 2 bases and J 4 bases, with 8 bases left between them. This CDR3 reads CAWSTTFTGELFF. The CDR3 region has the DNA TGTGCCTGGAGTACCACTTTCACCGGGGAGCTGTTTTTT.

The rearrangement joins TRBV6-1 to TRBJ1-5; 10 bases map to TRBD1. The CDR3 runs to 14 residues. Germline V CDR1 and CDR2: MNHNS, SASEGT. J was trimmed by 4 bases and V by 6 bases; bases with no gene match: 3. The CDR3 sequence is CASRTGGINQPQHF. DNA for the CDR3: TGTGCCAGCAGGACAGGGGGCATAAATCAGCCCCAGCATTTT.

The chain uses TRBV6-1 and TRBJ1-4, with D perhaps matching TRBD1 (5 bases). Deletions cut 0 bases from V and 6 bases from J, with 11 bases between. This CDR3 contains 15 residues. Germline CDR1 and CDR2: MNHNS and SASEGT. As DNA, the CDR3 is TGTGCCAGCAGTGAAGCGCCGGGGGAGGATGAAAAACTGTTTTTT. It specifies CASSEAPGEDEKLFF.

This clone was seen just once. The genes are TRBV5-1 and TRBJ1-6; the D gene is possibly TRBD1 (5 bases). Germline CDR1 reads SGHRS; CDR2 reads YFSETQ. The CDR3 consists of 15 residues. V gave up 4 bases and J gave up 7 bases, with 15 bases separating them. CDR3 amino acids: CASSEAGPGNSPLHF. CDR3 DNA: TGCGCCAGCAGCGAAGCGGGGCCCGGGAATTCACCCCTCCACTTT.

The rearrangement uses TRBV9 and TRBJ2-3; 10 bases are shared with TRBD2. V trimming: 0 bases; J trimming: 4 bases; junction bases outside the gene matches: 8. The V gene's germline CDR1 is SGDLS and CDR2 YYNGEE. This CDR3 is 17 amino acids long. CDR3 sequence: CASSVEASGSLSDTQYF. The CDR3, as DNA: TGTGCCAGCAGCGTAGAGGCTAGCGGGAGTCTATCAGATACGCAGTATTTT.

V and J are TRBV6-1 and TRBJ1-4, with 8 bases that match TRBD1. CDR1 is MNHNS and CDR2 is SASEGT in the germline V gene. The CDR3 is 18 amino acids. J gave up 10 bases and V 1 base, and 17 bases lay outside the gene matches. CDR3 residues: CASSEGGTGRSGMGKLFF. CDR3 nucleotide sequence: TGTGCCAGCAGTGAAGGGGGGACAGGCAGGTCGGGTATGGGAAAACTGTTTTTT.

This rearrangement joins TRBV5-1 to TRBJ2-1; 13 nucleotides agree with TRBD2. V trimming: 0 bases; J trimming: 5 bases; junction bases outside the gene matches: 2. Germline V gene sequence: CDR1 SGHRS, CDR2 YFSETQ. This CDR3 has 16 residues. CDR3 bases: TGCGCCAGCAGCTTGGTACTAGCGGGAGGGGACAATGAGCAGTTCTTC. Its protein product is CASSLVLAGGDNEQFF.

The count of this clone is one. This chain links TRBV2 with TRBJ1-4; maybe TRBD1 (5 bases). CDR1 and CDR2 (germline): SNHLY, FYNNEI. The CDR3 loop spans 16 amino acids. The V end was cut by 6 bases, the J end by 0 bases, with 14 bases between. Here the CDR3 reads CASSHYDRPTNEKLFF. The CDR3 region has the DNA TGTGCCAGCAGCCATTATGACAGACCAACTAATGAAAAACTGTTTTTT.

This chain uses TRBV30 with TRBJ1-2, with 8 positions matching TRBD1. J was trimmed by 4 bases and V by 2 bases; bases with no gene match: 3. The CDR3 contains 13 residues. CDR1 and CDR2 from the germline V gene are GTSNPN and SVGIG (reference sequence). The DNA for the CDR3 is TGTGCCTGGAGTCGGGACAGGCCCTATGGCTACACCTTC. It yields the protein CAWSRDRPYGYTF.

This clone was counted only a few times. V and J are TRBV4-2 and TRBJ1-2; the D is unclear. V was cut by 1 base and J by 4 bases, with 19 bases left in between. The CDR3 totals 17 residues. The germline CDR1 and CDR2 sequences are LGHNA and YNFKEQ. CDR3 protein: CASSQANSPVFAYGYTF. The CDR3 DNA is TGTGCCAGCAGCCAAGCGAACTCCCCCGTTTTCGCCTATGGCTACACCTTC.

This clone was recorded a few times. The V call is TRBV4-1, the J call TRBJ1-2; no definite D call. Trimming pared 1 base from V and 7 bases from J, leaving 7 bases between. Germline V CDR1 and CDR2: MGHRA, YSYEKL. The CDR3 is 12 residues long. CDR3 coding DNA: TGCGCCAGCAGCCAAGTCCTCGGTGGCTACACCTTC. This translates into CASSQVLGGYTF.